The 26 T cell receptor beta chains listed next were all sequenced from one sample in a study of blood T cells in healthy people across ages. Sample-barcoded 5' priming and a J-beta primer mix drove a second PCR of about 6 to 12 cycles. TCRdb itself ran the 5' RACE reads through MiXCR, one entry per CDR3 protein. The sample has 1.5 million to 2 million distinct CDR3 sequences; roughly 27% are singletons. Sequencing was done on a sample of blood. The source is a woman aged 25 to 39 in good health.

The table lists this clonotype with many counts. This chain joins TRBV29-1 and TRBJ2-7, with D possibly matching TRBD2 (6 bases). This CDR3 comprises 12 residues. The germline gives CDR1 SQVTM, CDR2 ANQGSEA. The germline V and J ends were trimmed by 5 bases and 4 bases, with 12 bases remaining between them. The CDR3 coding sequence is TGCAGCGTTTGCCGGGACTCATACGAGCAGTACTTC. It specifies CSVCRDSYEQYF.

This chain connects TRBV7-2 to TRBJ2-3; D is tentatively TRBD1 or TRBD2 (5 bases each). The CDR3 consists of 16 residues. Trimming stripped 5 bases from V and 2 bases from J, with 17 bases between. Germline V gives CDR1 SGHTA, CDR2 FQGNSA. The CDR3 sequence is CASSAPRGSFTDTQYF. The CDR3 bases are TGTGCCAGCAGCGCCCCTCGGGGCTCCTTCACAGATACGCAGTATTTT.

This clonotype was counted at least ten times. V is TRBV7-2 and J is TRBJ2-7; TRBD2 is a possible D gene (6 bases). This CDR3 has 18 residues. The germline V gene encodes CDR1 SGHTA and CDR2 FQGNSA. The ends were cut back, 5 bases at V and 0 bases at J, with 23 bases in the middle. The CDR3 DNA sequence: TGTGCCAGCAGCAAACTAATTAGGGGTAGCGGTTCCTCCTACGAGCAGTACTTC. Its protein is CASSKLIRGSGSSYEQYF.

This clonotype was detected ten times or more. The chain has TRBV27 and TRBJ2-7, with D possibly matching TRBD1 (6 bases). Deletions cut 6 bases from V and 0 bases from J, with 24 bases between. The germline gives CDR1 MNHEY, CDR2 SMNVEV (reference sequence). The CDR3 spans 18 residues. The CDR3 region is CASRGARGVQAGSYEQYF. The CDR3 DNA is TGTGCCAGCAGGGGGGCCCGAGGTGTTCAGGCCGGCTCCTACGAGCAGTACTTC.

The gene calls are TRBV24-1 and TRBJ1-2; D is unresolved. Germline V gene sequence: CDR1 KGHDR, CDR2 SFDVKD. Between the trimmed V and J ends, which lost 3 bases and 5 bases, there was a span of 6 bases. The CDR3 runs 12 residues. The CDR3 reads CATSDPPYGYTF. The CDR3 DNA reads as TGTGCCACCAGTGATCCGCCTTATGGCTACACCTTC.

This clonotype was observed a handful of times. The chain carries TRBV12-3 or TRBV12-4 and TRBJ1-1; no definite D call. Trimming took 6 bases from V and 8 from J, leaving 16 bases between them. The CDR3 totals 13 residues. This CDR3 is CASSPLWPLEAFF. Written as DNA, the CDR3 is TGTGCCAGCAGCCCCCTTTGGCCGTTAGAAGCTTTCTTT.

There are a few counts of this clonotype. V usage is TRBV7-6 and J usage is TRBJ1-4; D not resolved. Trimming took off 5 bases at V and 5 bases at J, with 12 bases between the two ends. This CDR3 region has 14 residues. Germline CDR1 and CDR2: SGHVS and FNYEAQ. The CDR3 is CASSLYSGNEKLFF. In nucleotides, the CDR3 is TGTGCCAGCAGCCTATACAGCGGGAATGAAAAACTGTTTTTT.

This CDR3 reads CASSPIQSYNEQFF. For the CDR3, the DNA is TGTGCCAGCAGCCCCATCCAGTCCTACAATGAGCAGTTCTTC. The J gene is TRBJ2-1, the V gene TRBV7-9, with D unresolved. The CDR3 runs to 14 residues. V dropped 5 bases and J dropped 1 base, with 9 bases sitting between them. Germline V gene lookup returns CDR1 SEHNR and CDR2 FQNEAQ (reference sequence).

The rearrangement links TRBV6-2 or TRBV6-3 to TRBJ2-7; D is unresolved. This CDR3 comprises 16 residues. Germline CDR1 and CDR2: MNHEY and SVGEGT. V lost 3 bases to trimming and J lost 2 bases, with 17 bases between them. The CDR3 bases are TGTGCCAGCAGTTATAGCCCCAGCGATATTGCCTACGAGCAGTACTTC. It is translated as CASSYSPSDIAYEQYF.

This clonotype was observed a handful of times. The rearrangement joins TRBV7-8 to TRBJ1-1; D may be TRBD1 (6 bases). Germline V lookup: CDR1 SGHVS, CDR2 FQNEAQ. Deletions cut 1 base from V and 9 bases from J, with 15 bases between. The CDR3 is 14 residues long. Here the CDR3 reads CASSLVIGTTQAFF. The CDR3 DNA follows: TGTGCCAGCAGCTTAGTTATTGGGACAACCCAAGCTTTCTTT.

This clonotype was seen ten or more times. V gene TRBV7-2 combines with J gene TRBJ2-4, with D hard to call. The CDR3 runs to 13 residues. From germline, CDR1 is SGHTA and CDR2 FQGNSA. Deletions cut 5 bases from V and 5 bases from J, with 10 bases between. This CDR3 reads CASSPRPENIQYF. In DNA, the CDR3 is TGTGCCAGCAGCCCGAGGCCCGAAAACATTCAGTACTTC.

The chain links TRBV20-1 to TRBJ2-1; possibly TRBD2 for D (7 bases). The CDR3 totals 14 residues. V gave up 6 bases and J gave up 10 bases, with 22 bases separating them. Germline lookup yields CDR1 DFQATT and CDR2 SNEGSKA (reference sequence). Here the CDR3 reads CSARGPGGWGEQFF. The DNA for the CDR3 is TGCAGTGCCAGGGGACCCGGGGGGTGGGGCGAGCAGTTCTTC.

The rearrangement joins TRBV11-2 to TRBJ1-1; D ambiguous. Trimming cost V 7 bases and J 0 bases, with 21 bases left between them. CDR3 length equals 17 residues. Germline CDR1 is SGHAT and CDR2 is FQNNGV. This chain's CDR3 is CASIKRSGAGLNTEAFF. In DNA, the CDR3 is TGTGCCAGCATCAAGAGGTCAGGTGCGGGCCTGAACACTGAAGCTTTCTTT.

This clonotype was observed a few times. The J gene is TRBJ2-1, the V gene TRBV20-1; tentatively, D is TRBD2 (5 bases). The CDR3 runs to 11 residues. The germline V and J ends were trimmed by 7 bases and 5 bases, with 9 bases remaining between them. Per germline, CDR1 DFQATT and CDR2 SNEGSKA (reference sequence). The DNA of the CDR3 is TGCAGTGTAGCGAGAAACAATGAGCAGTTCTTC. The encoded protein is CSVARNNEQFF.

This clonotype was counted a few times. V gene TRBV10-1 combines with J gene TRBJ2-7; no definite D call. The V end lost 5 bases, the J end lost 2 bases, and 7 bases lay between the germline ends. The V gene's germline CDR1 is WNHNN and CDR2 SYGVQD (reference sequence). The length of the CDR3 is 12 residues. The CDR3 DNA sequence: TGCGCCAGCAGTCAAAAGACCTACGAGCAGTACTTC. This codes for CASSQKTYEQYF.

This clonotype was observed a single time. Being one base from a much bigger clone, this may be a read error. The chain links TRBV7-2 to TRBJ2-3, with 10 nucleotides matching TRBD1. The CDR3 is 15 residues long. Germline loops: CDR1 SGHTA, CDR2 FQGNSA. The CDR3 reads CASSRQGAGTGTQYF. The CDR3 DNA is TGTGCCAGCAGTCGACAGGGGGCTGGCACAGGTACGCAGTATTTT. Supplemented by reference TRBV7-2 and TRBJ2-3, the full variable domain reads GAGVSQSPSNKVTEKGKDVELRCDPISGHTALYWYRQSLGQGLEFLIYFQGNSAPDKSGLPSDRFSAERTGGSVSTLTIQRTQQEDSAVYLCASSRQGAGTGTQYFGPGTRLTVL.

The chain employs TRBV5-4 and TRBJ2-1, with 9 bases fitting TRBD1. The length of the CDR3 is 16 residues. Per the germline V gene, CDR1 is SGHNT and CDR2 is YYREEE (reference sequence). V lost 0 bases, J lost 5 bases, and 6 bases stayed unmatched. The CDR3 DNA follows: TGTGCCAGCAGCTTGGGTTTGGGACAGGGAAACAATGAGCAGTTCTTC. Translation: CASSLGLGQGNNEQFF.

The J gene is TRBJ2-3, the V gene TRBV20-1; TRBD2 matches 7 bases. V was pared by 0 bases and J by 0 bases, with 9 bases of the junction left unmatched. CDR3 length: 17 residues. Germline-derived CDR1 and CDR2 are DFQATT and SNEGSKA (reference sequence). CDR3 residues: CSARDPGKAGSTDTQYF. Here the CDR3 DNA reads TGCAGTGCTAGAGACCCCGGAAAAGCGGGGAGCACAGATACGCAGTATTTT.

The sample holds a few counts of this clonotype. The V and J genes are TRBV11-2 and TRBJ2-1; no definite D call. The better agreement between TRBJ2-7 and the DNA end casts doubt on the J call. The V gene's germline CDR1 is SGHAT and CDR2 FQNNGV. The CDR3 length is 14 residues. CDR3 nucleotide sequence: TGTGCCAGCAGCTTAGTTGGTTCTTACAATGAGCAGTACTTC. Residues: CASSLVGSYNEQYF.

In its sample, this clonotype was seen many times. V is TRBV4-3 and J is TRBJ2-5, with D maybe TRBD2 (6 bases). Trimming shortened V by 1 base and J by 5 bases, and 17 bases separated the two germline ends. The V gene's germline CDR1 is LGHNA and CDR2 YSLEER. The CDR3 totals 16 residues. CDR3 sequence reads: CASSQGSGRLWETQYF. CDR3 bases: TGCGCCAGCAGCCAAGGGTCAGGGAGGCTTTGGGAGACCCAGTACTTC.

The genes are TRBV28 and TRBJ2-5; 9 nucleotides agree with TRBD2. This CDR3 is built from 15 residues. J gave up 4 bases and V 8 bases, and 11 bases lay outside the gene matches. The V gene's germline CDR1 is MDHEN and CDR2 SYDVKM. The CDR3 is CASHRGGGAAETQYF. The CDR3 nucleotides read TGTGCCAGCCATAGGGGCGGGGGGGCAGCAGAGACCCAGTACTTC.

Comments on this clonotype: Its ends do not fully match the called genes, so a read error is possible. The chain uses TRBV20-1 and TRBJ2-3; 9 nucleotides match TRBD2. There are 15 residues in the CDR3. The germline V gene has CDR1 DFQATT and CDR2 SNEGSKA (reference sequence). CDR3 bases: TGTAGTGCCCCCCCGAGTCCTAGCGGGGTGAATACGCAGTATTTT. Its protein is CSAPPSPSGVNTQYF.

Many counts were recorded for this clonotype. The chain has TRBV20-1 and TRBJ2-4; D gene ambiguous. Germline CDR1 and CDR2: DFQATT and SNEGSKA (reference sequence). The CDR3 has 13 residues. Trimming pared 3 bases from V and 2 bases from J, leaving 8 bases between. CDR3 protein: CSASWIPKNIQYF. The CDR3 coding sequence is TGCAGTGCTAGCTGGATTCCCAAAAACATTCAGTACTTC.

Points on this clonotype: With a much larger clone just one base away, this may be a read error. The chain is built from TRBV7-2 and TRBJ2-1; D remains ambiguous. The J call is uncertain, as TRBJ2-7 better fits the DNA end. The CDR3 is made up of 14 amino acids. Germline-derived CDR1 and CDR2 are SGHTA and FQGNSA. The CDR3 DNA follows: TGTGTCAGCAGCTCTCGGATCGAACCTTACGAGCAGTACTTC. Its protein product is CVSSSRIEPYEQYF.

As to this clonotype: A much larger clone sits a single nucleotide away, making a read error possible. The chain joins TRBV12-3 or TRBV12-4 to TRBJ2-4, with 7 bases fitting TRBD2. V shed 3 bases, J shed 3 bases, and the junction held 8 bases outside the gene matches. This CDR3 is 16 amino acids long. This CDR3 is CASSFGLAVVKNIQYF. CDR3 in DNA: TGTGCCAGCAGTTTCGGTCTAGCGGTAGTCAAAAACATTCAGTACTTC.

V gene TRBV6-6 combines with J gene TRBJ2-7; D call uncertain. V was pared by 2 bases and J by 6 bases, with 11 bases between. Germline values: CDR1 MNHNY, CDR2 SVGAGI (reference sequence). This CDR3 has 13 amino acids. This CDR3 is CASSYLQSSEQYF. In nucleotides, the CDR3 is TGTGCCAGCAGTTACCTCCAGTCTTCCGAGCAGTACTTC.